A single sample is the source of the 32 T cell receptor beta chains below, sequenced in a study of shared clonotypes between healthy human individuals. Assay used: immunoSEQ multiplex PCR; TCRdb lists only in-frame clones, some missing. The table shows about 980,000 clones, with roughly 72% occurring only once. Sequencing was carried out using memory CD4+ T cells sorted from blood. The subset here: CD45RA-negative fraction. The receptors stem from a young man in good health.

J is TRBJ2-2 and V is TRBV30, with D hard to call. V was trimmed by 4 bases and J by 4 bases, leaving 13 bases between them. The CDR3 consists of 14 residues. Germline V gene sequence: CDR1 GTSNPN, CDR2 SVGIG (reference sequence). The DNA for the CDR3 is TGTGCCTGGACCGTACTGAGGACCACCGGGGAGCTGTTTTTT. Residues: CAWTVLRTTGELFF.

J is TRBJ1-2 and V is TRBV6-1, with TRBD1 as a possible D gene (5 bases). V gave up 6 bases and J gave up 3 bases, with 14 bases separating them. The CDR3 length is 14 residues. Germline assignment: CDR1 MNHNS and CDR2 SASEGT. The CDR3 nucleotides are TGTGCCAGCAGGCCAGGGCGGGAGTACTATGGCTACACCTTC. Translation gives CASRPGREYYGYTF.

This clone was detected only once. The chain couples TRBV30 to TRBJ1-6; 7 nucleotides line up with TRBD1. The CDR3 sequence is 15 residues long. Germline CDR1 GTSNPN, CDR2 SVGIG (reference sequence). Unmatched junction bases numbered 6, after V lost 4 bases and J lost 3 bases. CDR3 in amino acids: CAWNIGGFYNSPLHF. CDR3 DNA sequence: TGTGCCTGGAATATAGGGGGCTTCTATAATTCACCCCTCCACTTT.

V usage is TRBV5-1 and J usage is TRBJ2-2; maybe TRBD2 (6 bases). Trimming took 2 bases from V and 1 from J, leaving 15 bases between them. The CDR3 runs 17 residues. The germline CDR1 and CDR2 sequences are SGHRS and YFSETQ. This chain's CDR3 is CASSFQRSSENTGELFF. The CDR3 region has the DNA TGCGCCAGCAGCTTCCAGCGTTCTAGCGAGAACACCGGGGAGCTGTTTTTT. The variable domain in full, completed from reference TRBV5-1 and TRBJ2-2, reads KAGVTQTPRYLIKTRGQQVTLSCSPISGHRSVSWYQQTPGQGLQFLFEYFSETQRNKGNFPGRFSGRQFSNSRSEMNVSTLELGDSALYLCASSFQRSSENTGELFFGEGSRLTVL.

V is TRBV30 and J is TRBJ1-5, with D hard to call. This CDR3 has 19 residues. Germline assignment: CDR1 GTSNPN and CDR2 SVGIG (reference sequence). Trimming cost V 0 bases and J 0 bases, with 21 bases left between them. The CDR3 region has the DNA TGTGCCTGGAGTGTACTAAGGACTGTGGGCCCCTATAGCAATCAGCCCCAGCATTTT. Encoded protein: CAWSVLRTVGPYSNQPQHF.

In this sample, this clone turned up once. The chain combines TRBV5-4 with TRBJ2-7; D not certain. The germline V gene encodes CDR1 SGHNT and CDR2 YYREEE (reference sequence). The CDR3 length is 11 residues. With 1 base removed from V and 5 bases from J, the gap between germline ends came to 4 bases. DNA of the CDR3: TGTGCCAGCAGCTTGTTTGACGAGCAGTACTTC. Its protein product is CASSLFDEQYF.

This chain joins TRBV5-1 and TRBJ2-5, with 12 bases matching TRBD1. V lost 3 bases, J lost 3 bases, and 6 bases stayed unmatched. Germline V gene sequence: CDR1 SGHRS, CDR2 YFSETQ. The CDR3 extends over 16 amino acids. CDR3 protein: CASSSGTGGAEETQYF. The DNA for the CDR3 is TGCGCCAGCAGCTCGGGGACAGGGGGCGCGGAAGAGACCCAGTACTTC.

This chain joins TRBV2 and TRBJ2-3; D gene uncertain. CDR1 SNHLY and CDR2 FYNNEI come from the germline V gene. CDR3 length equals 13 residues. With 6 bases removed from V and 2 bases from J, the gap between germline ends came to 9 bases. The CDR3 region is CASSVGVTDTQYF. DNA for the CDR3: TGTGCCAGCAGCGTAGGCGTCACAGATACGCAGTATTTT.

This chain connects TRBV9 to TRBJ2-1; D might be TRBD2 (6 bases). V was clipped by 0 bases and J by 4 bases, with 11 bases between them. The germline V gene encodes CDR1 SGDLS and CDR2 YYNGEE. The CDR3 is 15 residues long. The CDR3 DNA follows: TGTGCCAGCAGCGTAGGGGACTCTGTGTACAATGAGCAGTTCTTC. Its translation is CASSVGDSVYNEQFF.

The genes are TRBV5-1 and TRBJ2-5; 7 bases match TRBD1. CDR3 length: 17 amino acids. The V segment lost 1 base and the J segment 4 bases; nucleotides outside the gene matches: 13. Germline V lookup: CDR1 SGHRS, CDR2 YFSETQ. For the CDR3, the DNA is TGCGCCAGCAGCTTGACTAACTCCCGGACAGGTGCAGAGACCCAGTACTTC. Protein: CASSLTNSRTGAETQYF.

This clone was seen many times. The rearrangement links TRBV5-1 to TRBJ2-5; TRBD1 agrees at 7 bases. There are 15 residues in the CDR3. Germline-derived CDR1 and CDR2 are SGHRS and YFSETQ. V gave up 0 bases and J gave up 5 bases; unmatched junction bases: 7. This CDR3 is CASSLGQGLGETQYF. In DNA form, the CDR3 reads TGCGCCAGCAGCTTGGGACAGGGTCTTGGGGAGACCCAGTACTTC.

The genes are TRBV19 and TRBJ1-5, with D perhaps TRBD1 (6 bases). The germline gives CDR1 LNHDA, CDR2 SQIVND (reference sequence). Trimming took 7 bases from V and 2 from J, leaving 15 bases between them. CDR3 length equals 15 residues. CDR3 in amino acids: CASTLQGTGNQPQHF. In DNA, the CDR3 is TGTGCCAGTACCCTACAGGGAACGGGCAATCAGCCCCAGCATTTT.

The rearrangement uses TRBV7-9 and TRBJ1-4, with D unresolved. Germline CDR1 and CDR2: SEHNR and FQNEAQ (reference sequence). Trimming shortened V by 0 bases and J by 7 bases, and 9 bases separated the two germline ends. The CDR3 is 14 amino acids. The CDR3 region has the DNA TGTGCCAGCAGCTTAGCGGGCAATGGTGAAAAACTGTTTTTT. Translating gives CASSLAGNGEKLFF.

The genes are TRBV9 and TRBJ2-2; a possible D gene is TRBD2 (5 bases). The CDR3 is 15 residues long. V lost 0 bases, J lost 4 bases, and 10 bases lay in between. Germline V gene data show CDR1 as SGDLS and CDR2 as YYNGEE. The CDR3 sequence: CASSVASGGTGELFF. CDR3 in DNA: TGTGCCAGCAGCGTAGCTTCAGGAGGCACCGGGGAGCTGTTTTTT.

The rearrangement uses TRBV7-2 and TRBJ1-5; the D is unclear. Per the germline V gene, CDR1 is SGHTA and CDR2 is FQGNSA. The CDR3 length is 15 residues. Trimming left V 1 base short and J 4 bases short, with 11 bases between. CDR3 DNA sequence: TGTGCCAGCAGCTTAGGGGCAGGAGATAATCAGCCCCAGCATTTT. Translation: CASSLGAGDNQPQHF.

The chain couples TRBV7-6 to TRBJ2-1; D is unclear. V was cut by 1 base and J by 4 bases, with 8 bases left in between. The germline V gene encodes CDR1 SGHVS and CDR2 FNYEAQ. The CDR3 has 14 residues. The CDR3 loop reads CASSLERSYNEQFF. CDR3 coding DNA: TGTGCCAGCAGCTTAGAAAGATCGTACAATGAGCAGTTCTTC.

The chain carries TRBV29-1 and TRBJ2-7, with D tentatively TRBD1 (5 bases). Germline V CDR1 and CDR2: SQVTM, ANQGSEA. Trimming shortened V by 4 bases and J by 5 bases, and 12 bases separated the two germline ends. The CDR3 has 12 amino acids. CDR3 bases: TGCAGCGTTGTTGGCAGGGCCCACGAGCAGTACTTC. It is translated as CSVVGRAHEQYF.

This rearrangement joins TRBV5-1 to TRBJ2-5; 8 nucleotides line up with TRBD1. The germline CDR1 and CDR2 sequences are SGHRS and YFSETQ. This CDR3 contains 15 residues. The trim removed 0 bases at V and 4 bases at J, leaving 5 bases unmatched. DNA for the CDR3: TGCGCCAGCAGCTTGGTAACAGGGGGAGGAGAGACCCAGTACTTC. Residues: CASSLVTGGGETQYF.

The chain carries TRBV5-6 and TRBJ1-3; D might be TRBD1 (5 bases). The CDR3 totals 15 residues. In germline, CDR1 is SGHDT, CDR2 YYEEEE. Deletions cut 3 bases from V and 4 bases from J, with 14 bases between. For the CDR3, the DNA is TGTGCCAGCAGCTCTTGGGGCGCGTCGGGAAACACCATATATTTT. Translation: CASSSWGASGNTIYF. Drawing the rest from reference TRBV5-6 and TRBJ1-3, the complete variable domain is DAGVTQSPTHLIKTRGQQVTLRCSPKSGHDTVSWYQQALGQGPQFIFQYYEEEERQRGNFPDRFSGHQFPNYSSELNVNALLLGDSALYLCASSSWGASGNTIYFGEGSWLTVV.

The J gene is TRBJ1-1, the V gene TRBV5-1; 7 positions match TRBD1. The CDR3 length is 18 residues. The germline gives CDR1 SGHRS, CDR2 YFSETQ. The trim removed 1 base at V and 4 bases at J, leaving 16 bases unmatched. The CDR3 region has the DNA TGCGCCAGCAGCTTGCGTGCCCAGGGGGTACTGGGCGGCACTGAAGCTTTCTTT. Encoded protein: CASSLRAQGVLGGTEAFF.

This clone has just one count. V usage is TRBV9 and J usage is TRBJ2-5; TRBD1 agrees at 7 bases. The germline gives CDR1 SGDLS, CDR2 YYNGEE. V was clipped by 0 bases and J by 7 bases; unmatched bases: 12. CDR3 length: 16 residues. The CDR3, as DNA: TGTGCCAGCAGCGTAGGATCAGGGGGTACCTTTGCGACCCAGTACTTC. It is translated as CASSVGSGGTFATQYF.

The chain recombines TRBV18 with TRBJ2-1; D is perhaps TRBD1 or TRBD2 (5 bases each). CDR1 and CDR2 from the germline V gene are KGHSH and LQKENI. V was trimmed by 5 bases and J by 8 bases, leaving 13 bases between them. The CDR3 loop spans 13 amino acids. Here the CDR3 reads CASSGGVDYEQFF. DNA for the CDR3: TGTGCCAGCTCAGGGGGAGTTGACTATGAGCAGTTCTTC. The variable domain in full, with the rest retrieved from reference TRBV18 and TRBJ2-1, is NAGVMQNPRHLVRRRGQEARLRCSPMKGHSHVYWYRQLPEEGLKFMVYLQKENIIDESGMPKERFSAEFPKEGPSILRIQQVVRGDSAAYFCASSGGVDYEQFFGPGTRLTVL.

This rearrangement joins TRBV10-3 to TRBJ1-1; D may be TRBD1 (5 bases). The CDR3 spans 15 residues. Germline V CDR1 and CDR2: ENHRY, SYGVKD. V lost 0 bases and J 0 bases, leaving 8 bases between the germline ends. CDR3 residues: CAISESAGLNTEAFF. The CDR3 DNA is TGTGCCATCAGTGAGTCGGCAGGGTTGAACACTGAAGCTTTCTTT.

This clone occurred a few times. Written as DNA, the CDR3 is TGTGCCAGCAGCGTAGCACCAATTAGCACTGAAGCTTTCTTT. It translates to CASSVAPISTEAFF. The chain links TRBV9 to TRBJ1-1; no definite D call. Germline lookup yields CDR1 SGDLS and CDR2 YYNGEE. The CDR3 covers 14 residues. V was pared by 0 bases and J by 4 bases, with 10 bases between.

This rearrangement joins TRBV4-1 to TRBJ2-5; D is perhaps TRBD2 (6 bases). CDR1 and CDR2 (germline): MGHRA, YSYEKL. CDR3 length: 15 amino acids. The V end lost 1 base, the J end lost 4 bases, and 13 bases lay between the germline ends. CDR3 protein: CASSQVGLFGETQYF. Written as DNA, the CDR3 is TGCGCCAGCAGCCAAGTGGGACTGTTCGGAGAGACCCAGTACTTC.

There are a few counts of this clone. Different DNA sequences within this sample yield the same CDR3. V and J are TRBV5-1 and TRBJ1-5; the D is unclear. CDR1 and CDR2 (germline): SGHRS, YFSETQ. This CDR3 contains 14 residues. V gave up 0 bases and J gave up 1 base, with 5 bases separating them. CDR3 nucleotides: TGCGCCAGCAGCTTGGGTGGGAGCAATCAGCCCCAGCATTTT. Residues: CASSLGGSNQPQHF.

This chain uses TRBV20-1 with TRBJ2-5; D not resolved. The CDR3 length is 11 residues. Germline-derived CDR1 and CDR2 are DFQATT and SNEGSKA (reference sequence). The V end lost 3 bases, the J end lost 4 bases, and 6 bases lay between the germline ends. For the CDR3, the DNA is TGCAGTGCTAGCGTCCCAGAGACCCAGTACTTC. Encoded protein: CSASVPETQYF.

The genes are TRBV19 and TRBJ1-6, with 9 bases lining up with TRBD1. Germline CDR1 LNHDA, CDR2 SQIVND (reference sequence). Losses at the gene ends were 6 bases for V and 0 bases for J; bases not matched to a gene: 9. This CDR3 contains 18 residues. CDR3 sequence reads: CASSEDRGVSSYNSPLHF. DNA of the CDR3: TGTGCCAGTAGCGAGGACAGGGGCGTGAGCTCCTATAATTCACCCCTCCACTTT.

A single count supports this clone. The V and J genes are TRBV7-9 and TRBJ1-2; TRBD1 matches at 11 bases. V lost 5 bases to trimming and J lost 4 bases; unmatched junction nucleotides: 3. The CDR3 has 14 residues. CDR1 and CDR2 (germline): SEHNR, FQNEAQ (reference sequence). The CDR3 nucleotides read TGTGCCAGCAGCGCCGGACAGGGGGCCTATGGCTACACCTTC. This translates into CASSAGQGAYGYTF.

The gene calls are TRBV9 and TRBJ1-1, with TRBD1 matching 7 bases. From germline, CDR1 is SGDLS and CDR2 YYNGEE. Trimming removed 0 bases from V and 0 bases from J; junction bases left unmatched: 2. CDR3 size: 15 residues. As DNA, the CDR3 is TGTGCCAGCAGCGTAGGCGGGACAGTGAACACTGAAGCTTTCTTT. Residues: CASSVGGTVNTEAFF.

Comments on this clone: Other DNA sequences in this sample translate to the same CDR3. This chain joins TRBV7-9 and TRBJ1-1; no firm D call. This CDR3 region has 15 residues. Germline CDR1 and CDR2: SEHNR and FQNEAQ (reference sequence). V was shortened by 0 bases and J by 1 base, with 9 bases between the two germline ends. The CDR3 bases are TGTGCCAGCAGCTTAGCTAGGGCGCAGAACACTGAAGCTTTCTTT. Amino acid sequence: CASSLARAQNTEAFF.

V is TRBV5-4 and J is TRBJ2-1; D call uncertain. CDR1 is SGHNT, CDR2 YYREEE, per germline (reference sequence). CDR3 length: 16 residues. Trimming took 0 bases from V and 0 from J, leaving 10 bases between them. CDR3 bases: TGTGCCAGCAGCTTGGGGCCGTCTAGCTCCTACAATGAGCAGTTCTTC. Its translation: CASSLGPSSSYNEQFF. Based on the CDR3 plus reference TRBV5-4 and TRBJ2-1, the full variable domain is ETGVTQSPTHLIKTRGQQVTLRCSSQSGHNTVSWYQQALGQGPQFIFQYYREEENGRGNFPPRFSGLQFPNYSSELNVNALELDDSALYLCASSLGPSSSYNEQFFGPGTRLTVL.